This T cell receptor beta chain was captured in a study of blood T cell repertoires in COVID-19. Study-level background: COVID-19 samples from acute and convalescent phases originated in the United States, Italy and Spain. In each case, the material was cDNA or gDNA derived from T cells, B-cell-depleted T cells, or PBMCs.

The CDR3 sequence is 12 residues long. The germline V gene encodes CDR1 SNHLY and CDR2 FYNNEI. The V and J ends lost 8 bases and 3 bases respectively, with 11 bases between them. Enrollees, about 18 to 89 years old, lived in about two dozen US areas. Per the study methods: Amplification of reference gene primers was used by the study to estimate nucleated cell counts. The table came from immunoSEQ multiplex PCR; TCRdb's copy has only in-frame clones and leaves some out. That table supplies the V and J calls and clone size; D and trimming were determined from the DNA. The table shows roughly 420,000 clones, with roughly 90% occurring only once.

This TCR was sampled from a woman aged 25 to 39 with acute COVID-19. The chain combines TRBV2 with TRBJ2-7; tentatively, D is TRBD1 (6 bases). Material: PBMCs or T cells enriched from blood (not recorded which). This CDR3 reads CASGQTYYEQYF. DNA for the CDR3: TGTGCCAGCGGACAGACCTACTACGAGCAGTACTTC.